Below, 2 T cell receptor beta chains from the same sample are listed, as sequenced in a study of blood T cell repertoires in COVID-19 (dated by TCRdb to about 2020). Libraries were built with the immunoSEQ multiplex PCR assay. Sourced from immuneACCESS, this table was stored by TCRdb with only in-frame sequences that have V and J called. A share of the clones is absent; for the studies checked, an unresolved V gene accounts for under half, and the remainder has no known explanation. The sample table records approximately 200,000 clones; approximately 80% of these occur just once. Clones ranked in the top ten supply less than 6.5% of the sample. Sequenced: peripheral blood. These receptors all stem from a woman aged 55-75 years who had recovered from COVID-19.

The gene calls are TRBV6-2 or TRBV6-3 and TRBJ1-2, with a weak D call TRBD1 (5 bases). The CDR3 has 14 amino acids. Trimming pared 4 bases from V and 7 bases from J, leaving 16 bases between. In germline, CDR1 is MNHEY, CDR2 SVGEGT. Here the CDR3 DNA reads TGTGCCAGCAGTTTTGCCACAGGTTACCGTGGCTACACCTTC. Protein product: CASSFATGYRGYTF.

The chain links TRBV5-1 to TRBJ1-6; possibly TRBD1 for D (6 bases). Looked up from germline, CDR1 is SGHRS and CDR2 is YFSETQ. Between the trimmed V and J ends, which lost 4 bases and 7 bases, there was a span of 15 bases. This CDR3 has 15 amino acids. The CDR3 coding sequence is TGCGCCAGCAGCATTCAAGGGGGAGAGAATTCACCCCTCCACTTT. It encodes CASSIQGGENSPLHF.